The rows below give T cell receptor beta chains drawn from one sample of a study of cytomegalovirus exposure and HLA in healthy donors. The table came from immunoSEQ multiplex PCR; TCRdb's copy has only in-frame clones and leaves some out. The top ten clones hold roughly 6% of a sample with more than 85,000 clones, roughly three fifths of them seen once. What was sequenced was PBMCs. The receptors were gathered from a woman in her twenties or thirties in good health and CMV-seronegative. Both conserved end residues are part of each CDR3. A D gene is named only where the DNA matches it firmly. Size values are once, few and many counts, or a class for expanded clones, and some rows have none.

NA	TRBV6-5	TRBD2	TRBJ2-1	CASSFGGTYNEQFF	TGTGCCAGCAGTTTCGGGGGGACCTACAATGAGCAGTTCTTC
NA	TRBV4-3	TRBD2	TRBJ2-1	CASSQGLAGAYNEQFF	TGCGCCAGCAGCCAAGGACTAGCGGGGGCTTACAATGAGCAGTTCTTC
NA	TRBV19	NA	TRBJ2-2	CASISGFPGELFF	TGTGCCAGTATATCGGGGTTCCCCGGGGAGCTGTTTTTT
NA	TRBV7-9	NA	TRBJ2-5	CASSPIQKTQYF	TGTGCCAGCAGCCCCATTCAAAAAACCCAGTACTTC
NA	TRBV6-5	NA	TRBJ2-3	CASSPDYGTDTQYF	TGTGCCAGCAGTCCTGACTACGGAACAGATACGCAGTATTTT
NA	TRBV9	NA	TRBJ2-1	CASSPSGDPYNEQFF	TGTGCCAGCAGCCCTTCGGGGGATCCGTACAATGAGCAGTTCTTC
NA	TRBV4-2	NA	TRBJ2-3	CASSRSRGGTLDTQYF	TGTGCCAGCAGCCGGTCTAGAGGCGGGACCTTGGATACGCAGTATTTT
NA	TRBV30	NA	TRBJ2-7	CAWSVLGARLTGYEQYF	TGTGCCTGGAGTGTACTCGGAGCTCGATTGACGGGCTACGAGCAGTACTTC
NA	TRBV2	TRBD2	TRBJ2-4	CASSEPGRRGGNIQYF	TGTGCCAGCAGTGAACCAGGGCGGCGGGGGGGGAACATTCAGTACTTC
NA	TRBV7-9	TRBD1	TRBJ2-7	CASSPRGGGQTGGVHEQYF	TGTGCCAGCAGCCCTAGAGGTGGGGGCCAGACAGGGGGAGTCCACGAGCAGTACTTC
NA	TRBV18	NA	TRBJ1-2	CASSPLRDTQGYGYTF	TGTGCCAGCTCACCACTCCGGGACACCCAAGGATATGGCTACACCTTC
once	TRBV2	NA	TRBJ1-2	CASMEDYGYTF	TGTGCCAGCATGGAGGACTATGGCTACACCTTC
few	TRBV5-6	TRBD1	TRBJ2-4	CASSLATGVAKNIQYF	TGTGCCAGCAGCTTGGCTACAGGGGTCGCCAAAAACATTCAGTACTTC
NA	TRBV9	TRBD1	TRBJ2-5	CASSVAGTGGEAQYF	TGTGCCAGCAGCGTAGCGGGGACAGGGGGAGAGGCCCAGTACTTC
few	TRBV28	NA	TRBJ1-2	CASSGRGGGYTF	TGTGCCAGCAGTGGCAGGGGTGGAGGCTACACCTTC
NA	TRBV29-1	TRBD2	TRBJ2-7	CSVGHKAGERQYF	TGCAGCGTTGGTCACAAGGCGGGGGAGAGGCAGTACTTC
NA	TRBV19	TRBD2	TRBJ2-7	CASSIPKGLAGALYEQYF	TGTGCCAGTAGTATCCCGAAGGGACTAGCGGGAGCCCTCTACGAGCAGTACTTC
NA	TRBV29-1	NA	TRBJ2-7	CSVDRGGGGFYEQYF	TGCAGCGTTGACAGGGGCGGGGGAGGGTTCTACGAGCAGTACTTC
NA	TRBV5-5	NA	TRBJ2-2	CASSSPYRDGVGELFF	TGTGCCAGCAGCTCCCCTTACAGGGACGGGGTCGGGGAGCTGTTTTTT
NA	TRBV27	NA	TRBJ1-3	CASSPIRGSRAGNTIYF	TGTGCCAGCAGCCCGATCCGGGGAAGCCGTGCTGGAAACACCATATATTTT
NA	TRBV30	NA	TRBJ1-2	CAWGQPYGYTF	TGTGCCTGGGGACAGCCCTATGGCTACACCTTC
NA	TRBV7-6	NA	TRBJ1-1	CASMKSEGLTEAFF	TGTGCCAGCATGAAGTCGGAGGGGCTGACTGAAGCTTTCTTT
NA	TRBV9	TRBD2	TRBJ2-1	CASSAQGAGDEQFF	TGTGCCAGCAGCGCGCAGGGAGCGGGGGATGAGCAGTTCTTC
NA	TRBV1	NA	TRBJ2-2	CTSQGDTGELFF	TGCACCAGCCAAGGGGACACCGGGGAGCTGTTTTTT
once	TRBV7-8	TRBD2	TRBJ2-7	CASKSGSSYEQYF	TGTGCCAGCAAAAGCGGGAGCTCCTACGAGCAGTACTTC
NA	TRBV5-1	TRBD2	TRBJ2-3	CASSLMIGGAGDTQYF	TGCGCCAGCAGCTTGATGATCGGGGGGGCTGGAGATACGCAGTATTTT
NA	TRBV7-8	NA	TRBJ1-1	CASSLNPGITDWAFF	TGTGCCAGCAGCTTAAATCCAGGGATTACTGACTGGGCTTTCTTT
NA	TRBV5-5	NA	TRBJ1-1	CASSLVGSDTEAFF	TGTGCCAGCAGCTTGGTCGGTTCGGACACTGAAGCTTTCTTT
NA	TRBV7-9	NA	TRBJ1-3	CASSSPPKTPLTSGNTIYF	TGTGCCAGCAGCTCTCCACCGAAAACCCCTCTAACGTCTGGAAACACCATATATTTT
few	TRBV9	NA	TRBJ2-5	CASSSGQRETQYF	TGTGCCAGCAGTTCCGGACAGCGGGAGACCCAGTACTTC
NA	TRBV4-2	NA	TRBJ1-1	CASSQGGGGGYTEAFF	TGTGCCAGCAGCCAAGGTGGGGGCGGAGGCTACACTGAAGCTTTCTTT
NA	TRBV11-3	TRBD2	TRBJ2-5	CASNQPGLAGATIFKTQYF	TGTGCCAGCAACCAACCTGGACTAGCGGGGGCCACAATATTTAAGACCCAGTACTTC
few	TRBV5-1	TRBD1	TRBJ2-7	CASSIGTGDYEQYF	TGCGCCAGCAGCATCGGGACAGGGGACTACGAGCAGTACTTC
NA	TRBV10-1	NA	TRBJ1-2	CASSESPDYGYTF	TGCGCCAGCAGTGAGTCCCCGGACTATGGCTACACCTTC
NA	TRBV2	NA	TRBJ2-1	CASRGLPEQFF	TGTGCCAGCAGGGGACTCCCTGAGCAGTTCTTC
NA	TRBV7-9	TRBD1	TRBJ2-7	CASSLTGGGYEQYF	TGTGCCAGCAGCTTGACAGGGGGCGGCTACGAGCAGTACTTC
few	TRBV10-1	NA	TRBJ1-1	CASSESGRGNTEAFF	TGCGCCAGCAGTGAGTCGGGGAGAGGGAACACTGAAGCTTTCTTT
NA	TRBV9	TRBD2	TRBJ2-7	CASSVAGGRADEQYF	TGTGCCAGCAGCGTAGCTGGCGGGAGGGCGGACGAGCAGTACTTC
NA	TRBV6-5	NA	TRBJ1-1	CASSSTGGGNTEAFF	TGTGCCAGCAGTTCGACAGGCGGGGGGAACACTGAAGCTTTCTTT
few	TRBV11-2	NA	TRBJ1-6	CASSEMLGSPLHF	TGTGCCAGCAGCGAGATGCTGGGCTCACCCCTCCACTTT
NA	TRBV15	TRBD1	TRBJ1-4	CATTLGQGGEKLFF	TGTGCCACCACCTTGGGACAGGGCGGGGAAAAACTGTTTTTT
NA	TRBV6-6	NA	TRBJ1-1	CASTEGGEAFF	TGTGCCTCGACGGAGGGGGGGGAAGCTTTCTTT
NA	TRBV7-6	NA	TRBJ1-2	CASSSESQGYGYTF	TGTGCCAGCAGCTCCGAAAGTCAGGGCTATGGCTACACCTTC
NA	TRBV7-3	TRBD2	TRBJ2-7	CASSLASGRYEQYF	TGTGCCAGCAGCTTAGCTAGCGGGAGGTACGAGCAGTACTTC
NA	TRBV7-3	NA	TRBJ2-3	CASSWVGSTTDTQYF	TGTGCCAGCAGCTGGGTCGGGAGCACCACAGATACGCAGTATTTT
once	TRBV9	TRBD2	TRBJ2-7	CASSVASGSYEQYF	TGTGCCAGCAGCGTAGCTAGCGGGAGTTACGAGCAGTACTTC
NA	TRBV7-9	NA	TRBJ1-4	CASSLVGELFF	TGTGCCAGCAGCTTAGTAGGGGAACTGTTTTTT
NA	TRBV11-2	NA	TRBJ2-3	CASSLDLGATDTQYF	TGTGCCAGCAGCTTAGATCTGGGGGCAACAGATACGCAGTATTTT
NA	TRBV19	NA	TRBJ1-1	CASSSRQGTMNTEAFF	TGTGCCAGTAGTAGTAGGCAGGGAACCATGAACACTGAAGCTTTCTTT
few	TRBV7-9	TRBD2	TRBJ2-1	CASSSLAGLYNEQFF	TGTGCCAGCAGCTCCCTAGCGGGGTTGTACAATGAGCAGTTCTTC
NA	TRBV6-1	NA	TRBJ1-4	CASSEKGATNEKLFF	TGTGCCAGCAGTGAAAAAGGGGCAACTAATGAAAAACTGTTTTTT
NA	TRBV2	NA	TRBJ1-6	CASTFGVPNSPLHF	TGTGCCAGCACCTTCGGGGTCCCCAATTCACCCCTCCACTTT
NA	TRBV4-3	TRBD2	TRBJ2-2	CASSQDPASGRVLGELFF	TGCGCCAGCAGCCAAGATCCGGCTAGCGGGAGGGTCCTGGGGGAGCTGTTTTTT
NA	TRBV11-2	TRBD1	TRBJ1-2	CASSAPGQGNYGYTF	TGTGCCAGCAGCGCCCCGGGACAGGGTAACTATGGCTACACCTTC
few	TRBV10-3	TRBD1	TRBJ2-5	CAISTGGYETQYF	TGTGCCATCAGCACAGGGGGATATGAGACCCAGTACTTC
NA	TRBV27	NA	TRBJ1-6	CASRHQKGGYNSPLHF	TGTGCCAGCAGACACCAAAAGGGGGGGTATAATTCACCCCTCCACTTT
few	TRBV6-1	TRBD1	TRBJ1-2	CASSEGQGNYGYTF	TGTGCCAGCAGTGAAGGACAGGGTAACTATGGCTACACCTTC
NA	TRBV2	TRBD1	TRBJ1-2	CASRTGSGSGYTF	TGTGCCAGCAGGACAGGGTCAGGGTCTGGCTACACCTTC
NA	TRBV29-1	TRBD2	TRBJ2-1	CSVVAGPTYNEQFF	TGCAGCGTCGTAGCGGGGCCGACCTACAATGAGCAGTTCTTC
once	TRBV5-1	TRBD1	TRBJ1-4	CASSEGQTNEKLFF	TGCGCCAGCAGCGAGGGACAGACAAATGAAAAACTGTTTTTT